What follows are 10 T cell receptor beta chains derived from one specimen sequenced in a study of tumor-infiltrating lymphocytes in primary liver carcinoma. The investigators made TCR beta cDNA from approximately 0.5 ug total RNA, using a constant-region primer. Libraries of TCR beta came from three nested multiplex PCR rounds with slightly modified ARM-PCR. Investigators reported that the first two PCR rounds, at 9 to 11 cycles each, used TRBV1-TRBV30 forward primers with a C-beta reverse primer. TCRdb analysed the multiplex PCR reads with MiXCR anew, one entry per CDR3 protein. The top ten hold about 37% of the sample, which has tens of thousands of distinct CDR3 sequences, roughly 74% seen once. Unsorted bulk tissue, about 17-33 mg of it, served as the source for co-extraction of RNA and DNA. Material: tumor-adjacent normal liver tissue. The receptor set was obtained from a woman in her 30s with primary liver carcinoma and hepatitis B virus infection.

The chain uses TRBV29-1 and TRBJ2-1; D not certain. This CDR3 is 15 amino acids long. Germline assignment: CDR1 SQVTM and CDR2 ANQGSEA. CDR3 in DNA: TGCAGTGTCGAAAGGCTGGATCGGTCCTACAATGAGCAGTTCTTC. Residues: CSVERLDRSYNEQFF.

The chain couples TRBV6-5 to TRBJ2-1; 9 positions agree with TRBD2. There are 16 residues in the CDR3. Looked up from germline, CDR1 is MNHEY and CDR2 is SVGAGI. Trimming cost V 9 bases and J 7 bases; bases outside gene matches: 16. The CDR3 nucleotides are TGTGCCAGAAGCTACGGACGGCGGGAGGGCCAAAATGAGCAGTTCTTC. Protein product: CARSYGRREGQNEQFF.

This clonotype was seen many times. The J gene is TRBJ2-7, the V gene TRBV12-3 or TRBV12-4; D may be TRBD1 or TRBD2 (5 bases each). CDR3 length: 14 amino acids. V was pared by 6 bases and J by 7 bases, with 19 bases between. DNA of the CDR3: TGTGCCAGCAGGGCGGACACGGACTGGGGGGAGCAGTACTTC. As protein: CASRADTDWGEQYF.

Ten or more counts support this clonotype. The V gene is TRBV29-1, the J gene TRBJ1-4; 8 positions match TRBD1. Germline CDR1 is SQVTM and CDR2 is ANQGSEA. The CDR3 loop spans 15 amino acids. Losses at the gene ends were 6 bases for V and 2 bases for J; bases not matched to a gene: 8. CDR3 bases: TGCAGCGTGTGGACAGGGCGGTCGACTAATGAAAAACTGTTTTTT. As protein: CSVWTGRSTNEKLFF.

J is TRBJ2-1 and V is TRBV6-2 or TRBV6-3, with 8 bases fitting TRBD2. CDR1 is MNHEY and CDR2 is SVGEGT in the germline V gene. Losses at the gene ends were 2 bases for V and 4 bases for J; bases not matched to a gene: 13. This CDR3 contains 18 residues. The CDR3 coding sequence is TGTGCCAGCAGTTACCCCTGGACTAGCCGGAGGTGTTACAATGAGCAGTTCTTC. It translates to CASSYPWTSRRCYNEQFF.

This clonotype was picked up many times. V usage is TRBV6-5 and J usage is TRBJ2-4; D gene ambiguous. Trimming cost V 6 bases and J 7 bases, with 10 bases left between them. CDR3 size: 12 residues. Germline V gene data show CDR1 as MNHEY and CDR2 as SVGAGI. This CDR3 reads CASRGSPNIQYF. The DNA of the CDR3 is TGTGCCAGCAGAGGTTCCCCCAACATTCAGTACTTC.

In this sample, this clonotype turned up many times. The rearrangement uses TRBV28 and TRBJ1-2; 7 nucleotides agree with TRBD1. Per germline, CDR1 MDHEN and CDR2 SYDVKM. This CDR3 comprises 14 residues. The V gene end was trimmed by 6 bases and the J gene end by 0 bases; junction bases not matched to a gene: 4. CDR3 nucleotides: TGTGCCAGCAGCACAGGGGCCACTAACTATGGCTACACCTTC. It yields the protein CASSTGATNYGYTF.

Note on this clonotype: One junction end disagrees with the germline gene, perhaps due to a read error. This chain joins TRBV11-3 and TRBJ1-1; perhaps TRBD1 as D (6 bases). The CDR3 is 13 amino acids. The germline V gene encodes CDR1 SGHNT and CDR2 YENEEA. The CDR3 sequence: CVSSTGLAAEASF. The DNA for the CDR3 is TGTGTCAGCTCTACAGGGCTGGCAGCTGAAGCTTCCTTT.

A single count supports this clonotype. The junction departs from the called germline gene at one end, perhaps through a read error. In DNA, the CDR3 is TGCGCCAGCAGTCAAGATATCCCAGGGGTCCAATTCTACGAGCGGTACTTC. Translated, it gives CASSQDIPGVQFYERYF. The rearrangement links TRBV4-3 to TRBJ2-7, with D possibly being TRBD1 (6 bases). CDR3 size: 17 residues. Germline CDR1 and CDR2: LGHNA and YSLEER.

With respect to this clonotype: No conserved phenylalanine or tryptophan ends this CDR3, so it is likely a read error. The chain links TRBV6-1 to TRBJ2-2; TRBD2 might be the D (6 bases). There are 16 residues in the CDR3. Germline values: CDR1 MNHNS, CDR2 SASEGT. The CDR3 protein is CASKAGGLGVGGELFL. DNA for the CDR3: TGCGCCAGCAAGGCAGGAGGGCTCGGGGTCGGCGGGGAGCTGTTTTTA.